This T cell receptor (beta chain) comes out of a study of shared T cell receptors in the human thymus. CDR1 is GTSNPN, CDR2 SVGIG, per germline (reference sequence). This CDR3 region has 14 residues. Trimming cost V 3 bases and J 8 bases; bases outside gene matches: 9. The data were produced by immunoSEQ multiplex PCR, yet TCRdb's version contains in-frame clones alone and is incomplete. Here the sample spans about 500,000 clones, approximately 80% being singletons. The same data also contributed to another study, on human thymus T cells. This second report adds: Infants, healthy and Finnish, who were having corrective surgery for congenital heart defects served as donors. Surgeons resected thymus tissue during corrective heart surgery. Repertoires from thymus and blood appeared to show biased V and J gene usage. Thymic repertoires overlap heavily among unrelated individuals, related research has reported.

The sequenced material came from thymocytes. The origin of this receptor is a boy in the first two years of life with a congenital heart defect. The rearrangement links TRBV30 to TRBJ1-4; 7 nucleotides align to TRBD1. In DNA, the CDR3 is TGTGCCTGGAGGAAACAGGGGTCAAGAGAAAAACTGTTTTTT. Translated, it gives CAWRKQGSREKLFF.